This T cell receptor beta chain was captured by sequencing in a study of blood T cell repertoires in COVID-19. Study-level background: Nucleic acid was either cDNA or gDNA, and it came from T cells, B-cell-depleted T cells, or PBMCs.

Germline CDR1 and CDR2: SGHAT and FQNNGV. CDR3 size: 16 residues. V lost 0 bases and J lost 5; bases outside the gene matches: 8. Here immunoSEQ multiplex PCR was the method, and the copy in TCRdb shows in-frame clones only, minus some. The sample includes some 250,000 clones, 80% to 90% of them seen just once. Sequences were obtained from PBMCs or T cells enriched from blood (not recorded which). The chain carries TRBV11-2 and TRBJ2-7; TRBD1 matches at 9 bases. This clonotype was obtained from a woman aged 45-65 years who had recovered from COVID-19. Here the CDR3 reads CASSLDLGQGIHEQYF. The DNA for the CDR3 is TGTGCCAGCAGCTTAGACCTGGGACAGGGAATCCACGAGCAGTACTTC.